The T cell receptor (beta chain) under discussion was sequenced for a study of cytomegalovirus exposure and HLA in healthy donors (TCRdb year 2017). Notes on the research overall: In an earlier analysis of 450 to 750 of the donors, 276 Gb of sequence data and approximately 100 million unique TCR beta sequences from about 190 million T cells were reported. The genetic ancestry cluster associated with self-reported Caucasian donors included approximately 85% of the 300 to 400 genotyped donors. To decide whether each TCR beta V gene segment behaved as functional or pseudogenic, an earlier analysis of approximately 600 of the donors relied on high-throughput TCR beta sequencing. In the later analysis, no new phenotypic data were used to find candidate immune exposures; instead, reliance was placed on TCR beta sequences and their occurrence across donors. Donor age, sex, ethnicity and CMV serostatus were compiled alongside the repertoire data. To predict cytomegalovirus infection status, the study brought together high-throughput TCR immunosequencing, statistical association of individual TCRs with disease status, and machine learning. A later genetic analysis took genome-wide SNP genotypes for about 55% of the roughly 700 donors and used that subset as a discovery cohort. In a later analysis, previously published TCR beta repertoires from 500 to 750 donors were re-analyzed and high-resolution HLA genotyping was added so that TCR occurrence patterns could be studied. A separate validation cohort of approximately 130 different subjects was used in addition to the approximately 640-subject first cohort. Among around 400 genotyped donors of the cohort, an average of around 240,000 unique TCR beta nucleotide sequences were sequenced per donor, 15% to 20% of them non-productive. Every discovery cohort repertoire had been produced on one sequencing platform. Typing coverage differed by locus: A, B, C, DRB1 and DQB1 were typed in roughly 620-640 donors, DQA1 in around 500, DPA1 in approximately 610, and DPB1 in 450 to 490. The study aimed to test whether signatures of past pathogen exposure could be identified by cataloging public T cell receptors. Because of strong linkage in the cohort, roughly five DR-DQ haplotypes were treated as single units for association and clustering. Both class I and class II loci were covered by HLA typing, at four-digit resolution. The T cell repertoires of under 750 subjects were profiled by immunosequencing and related to cytomegalovirus serostatus. Roughly 300 gigabases of sequencing data and around 85 million unique TCR sequences made up an early release that covered some 640 HLA-typed donors. Findings and caveats that apply to the study as a whole: Because counts were too low, roughly 16 rarely observed V segments, including chromosome 9 orphons, were excluded from the earlier analysis of 587 of the donors. When HLA alleles, especially DR and DQ, strongly co-occurred, attributing TCR associations to individual alleles was difficult. In an earlier analysis of approximately 590 of the donors, most TCR beta V segments appeared in productive rearrangements about 87% or about 30% of the time, broadly matching IMGT annotations. Three of the identified cytomegalovirus-associated TCR beta chains were confirmed in vitro to be specific for cytomegalovirus antigens. In a later analysis, 16,951 TCR beta sequences were associated with specific HLA alleles at a false discovery rate of 0.05. In the study, about 150 TCR beta chains were listed as associated with cytomegalovirus. The presence/absence analyses assumed that sequencing depth was roughly uniform across donors, and that assumption may not be true. For the cohort, immune exposure information was limited to CMV serostatus. Most TCR sequences were seen in very few donors, while some public TCRs were found in many individuals. In a later genetic analysis, a missense DCLRE1C variant was associated with V-gene and J-gene trimming of TCR beta chains, and the association was replicated in an independent cohort. The sequencing pipeline was judged likely to have produced a cluster of highly shared sequence variants as a technical artifact. In a later analysis, several top co-occurrence clusters were reported to appear linked to parvovirus B19, influenza, CMV and Epstein-Barr virus. According to a later analysis, TCR association rates differed among HLA loci, with DRB1 alleles showing the most associated TCRs and HLA-C alleles showing the fewest. In a later analysis, most CMV-associated TCR beta chains were found to appear HLA-restricted, with HLA associations seemingly driven largely by CMV exposure. According to the authors, the approach could potentially be generalized to other disease states and immunological phenotypes. A further reported finding was that TCR beta sequences accurately predicted the HLA-A and HLA-B alleles for most subjects in the first cohort. Compared with the 666-donor mean, donors in an Asian-associated ancestry cluster had fewer N-insertions in productive TCRs, according to a later genetic analysis. In a later analysis, HLA-associated TCR beta chains showed more clonal expansion and lower generation probabilities than non-associated chains that were equally common. Correlated functional status among segregating V segments might reflect linkage disequilibrium, but an unknown experimental factor could not be ruled out. HLA typing was unavailable for some donors at each locus, so association tests used only the typed subset. Cytomegalovirus status was reported to be diagnosed by the classifier with high specificity and sensitivity in both the original and validation cohorts. The 87-base-pair reads could not distinguish some IMGT-functional V segments, including TRBV6-2 and TRBV6-3, so those segments were excluded. This cohort had only TCR beta chains sequenced, and the lack of alpha or paired-chain data limited which features could be detected.

V loses 4 bases at its end and J loses 8 bases; junction bases beyond the gene matches: 7. CDR3 length: 14 amino acids, cysteine to phenylalanine. Only the CDR3 part of the read is kept: 42 bases, read in frame from the first base. Taken from the germline V gene, the CDR1 and CDR2 loops are SGHTA and FQGNSA. As regards this clone: What antigen it recognizes has not been identified. No per-base quality is available; no much larger clone lies one base away.

Library preparation was by the immunoSEQ multiplex PCR assay. For the multiplex PCR, a mixture combining 60 forward primers for TCR Vbeta segments and 13 reverse primers for TCR Jbeta segments was used. The CDR3 region of rearranged TCR beta genes was amplified from genomic DNA by a multiplex PCR assay. On the Illumina HiSeq System, the amplified TCR beta libraries were sequenced as 87-base-pair reads. From the authors' description of their analysis: In a later analysis, roughly 80 million unique TCR beta chains were counted across the 500 to 850 repertoires, and around 11 million of these chains were shared by at least two donors. To remove PCR and sequencing errors, raw reads were error-corrected and collapsed into unique sequences using a nearest-neighbor algorithm that merged closely related sequences. To assign V, D and J gene segments, CDR3 sequences were aligned to IMGT reference sequences. Each retained sequence needed at least a six-nucleotide match to both a V gene segment and a J gene segment. A rearrangement counted as productive if the CDR3 had no stop codons and remained in frame with V and J, and every other rearrangement counted as non-productive. Following IMGT convention, CDR3 was defined as the stretch from the second conserved V-encoded cysteine up to the conserved J-encoded phenylalanine. The earlier analysis of some 540 of the donors excluded any sequence lacking an unambiguous match to a single V gene segment. In an earlier analysis of approximately 560 of the donors, a V segment was called functional when productive rearrangements were above 56.7%, and segregating when the standard deviation between donors exceeded 5%. A statistical classification framework was developed to diagnose cytomegalovirus status using the catalog of TCR beta chain sequences. V and J gene assignment, in a later analysis, came from comparing TCR nucleotide sequences with IMGT/GENE-DB human TR gene sequences. A later analysis assigned CDR3 sequences and most-parsimonious VDJ recombination scenarios with the TCRdist pipeline. A later analysis defined each TCR beta chain by its CDR3 amino acid sequence plus V-gene family, and excluded reads lacking a unique V-gene family. To address suspected cross-contamination and a sequencing artifact, a later analysis removed approximately 600 highly shared, low-generation-probability nucleotide sequences. For each public chain, a later analysis derived a clonal expansion index from normalized ranks of inferred template counts within each repertoire. In a later analysis, generation probabilities were computed with a VDJ recombination model fitted to out-of-frame rearrangements, and the resulting probabilities were checked against IGoR. Hypergeometric tests were used in a later analysis to score TCR-TCR, TCR-HLA and TCR-CMV co-occurrence, with a repertoire-size bias correction applied to the TCR pairs. To estimate false discovery rates, a later analysis permuted the HLA or CMV assignments 20 times. In a later analysis, co-occurring TCRs were grouped with DBSCAN, and TCRdist sequence similarity was added when clustering was performed within HLA-allele-positive subsets. Co-occurrence clustering excluded repertoires with fewer than 30,000 or more than 120,000 public chains, plus five with anomalous nucleotide sharing. The clones in this table, taken by TCRdb from immuneACCESS, are in-frame only. Not every clone is retained; where verified, under half of the shortfall comes from an unresolved V gene, and the cause of the rest is unknown. For V, J and clone size, that table is used; D and trimming come from the DNA. The sample has tens of thousands of clones on record, around 40% of them singletons. Around 2% of the sample comes from the top ten.

In total, roughly 670 healthy bone marrow donors made up the cohort. Cohort members were all nominally healthy when sampled, although unrecorded immune exposures were likely present. The donor tested CMV seronegative and was one of the 352 seronegative cohort members. Each donor provided a peripheral blood sample, and peripheral blood mononuclear cells were used for TCR beta sequencing. The Qiagen DNeasy Blood Extraction Kit was used to extract genomic DNA from the blood cell samples. The rearrangement combines TRBV7-2 with TRBJ1-4; 7 junctional bases match TRBD1. Sequenced material: PBMCs. The TCR originated in a woman in her forties or fifties in good health and CMV-seronegative. CDR3 reads: CASSSRTGREKLFF. The DNA sequence is as follows: TGTGCCAGCAGCTCTAGGACAGGCCGAGAAAAACTGTTTTTT.